A selection of T cell receptor beta chains follows, all from one sample in a study of identical twins. TCRdb reanalysed the 5' RACE reads using MiXCR and keeps one entry per CDR3 protein. The sample has 200,000 to 250,000 distinct CDR3 sequences, approximately 7% seen once. The sample was also linked to a second study, of yellow fever vaccine responses in identical twins.

The material sequenced was memory (CD45RO+) T cells sorted from blood. The receptors come from a woman aged 18-35 years in good health. CDR3s include the opening cysteine and the closing phenylalanine or tryptophan. Fields, in order: CDR3 protein, CDR3 DNA, J gene, clone size, D gene, V gene. D genes are given only for firm matches. Clone sizes are given selectively: once, few, many, or a class where the clone is expanded.

CDR3 protein: CASSQEEGNEQFF
CDR3 DNA: TGTGCCAGCAGCCAAGAGGAAGGAAATGAGCAGTTCTTC
J gene: TRBJ2-1
clone size: many
D gene: -
V gene: TRBV4-2

CDR3 protein: CASSLSRLLGTEAFF
CDR3 DNA: TGTGCCAGCAGTTTATCGAGACTCCTCGGGACTGAAGCTTTCTTT
J gene: TRBJ1-1
clone size: few
D gene: -
V gene: TRBV27

CDR3 protein: CASSDPLGETQYF
CDR3 DNA: TGTGCCAGCAGTGACCCCCTTGGGGAGACCCAGTACTTC
J gene: TRBJ2-5
clone size: many
D gene: -
V gene: TRBV25-1

CDR3 protein: CAITGQISSGANVLTF
CDR3 DNA: TGTGCCATCACGGGACAGATTAGCTCTGGGGCCAACGTCCTGACTTTC
J gene: TRBJ2-6
clone size: many
D gene: TRBD1
V gene: TRBV10-3

CDR3 protein: CASTRTGGIQETQYF
CDR3 DNA: TGTGCCAGCACCAGGACAGGGGGCATTCAAGAGACCCAGTACTTC
J gene: TRBJ2-5
clone size: few
D gene: TRBD1
V gene: TRBV11-2

CDR3 protein: CASSLTSSPGEQFF
CDR3 DNA: TGTGCCAGCAGCTTAACGAGTTCTCCGGGTGAGCAGTTCTTC
J gene: TRBJ2-1
clone size: many
D gene: -
V gene: TRBV7-3

CDR3 protein: CASSLSDRGLGEQYF
CDR3 DNA: TGTGCCAGCAGCTTATCCGACAGGGGGCTAGGTGAGCAGTACTTC
J gene: TRBJ2-7
clone size: few
D gene: TRBD1
V gene: TRBV11-2

CDR3 protein: CASSQDLAGTYNEQFF
CDR3 DNA: TGTGCCAGCAGCCAAGATCTAGCGGGAACCTACAATGAGCAGTTCTTC
J gene: TRBJ2-1
clone size: many
D gene: TRBD2
V gene: TRBV3-1

CDR3 protein: CASSLGGGLGSNEQFF
CDR3 DNA: TGTGCCAGCAGTTTAGGCGGGGGACTAGGGTCCAATGAGCAGTTCTTC
J gene: TRBJ2-1
clone size: many
D gene: TRBD2
V gene: TRBV12-3/TRBV12-4

CDR3 protein: CASSLGTGSTDTQYF
CDR3 DNA: TGTGCCAGCAGCTTAGGGACAGGGAGCACAGATACGCAGTATTTT
J gene: TRBJ2-3
clone size: many
D gene: TRBD1
V gene: TRBV7-3

CDR3 protein: CASSGRLAGVGNEQFF
CDR3 DNA: TGTGCCAGCAGTGGTAGACTAGCGGGAGTGGGGAATGAGCAGTTCTTC
J gene: TRBJ2-1
clone size: many
D gene: TRBD2
V gene: TRBV2

CDR3 protein: CSARTSGSFSYNEQFF
CDR3 DNA: TGCAGTGCTAGAACTAGCGGGAGTTTTTCCTACAATGAGCAGTTCTTC
J gene: TRBJ2-1
clone size: few
D gene: TRBD2
V gene: TRBV20-1

CDR3 protein: CASSSGTGGSNEKLFF
CDR3 DNA: TGCGCCAGCAGCTCTGGGACAGGGGGAAGTAATGAAAAACTGTTTTTT
J gene: TRBJ1-4
clone size: few
D gene: TRBD1
V gene: TRBV5-1

CDR3 protein: CASSLVLGAIGEAFF
CDR3 DNA: TGTGCCAGCAGCTTAGTTTTAGGGGCCATTGGTGAAGCTTTCTTT
J gene: TRBJ1-1
clone size: few
D gene: -
V gene: TRBV7-8

CDR3 protein: CATSREATRETQYF
CDR3 DNA: TGTGCCACCAGCAGGGAGGCGACAAGAGAGACCCAGTACTTC
J gene: TRBJ2-5
clone size: -
D gene: -
V gene: TRBV15

CDR3 protein: CASSLGRFDTQYF
CDR3 DNA: TGTGCCAGCAGCTTGGGACGATTTGATACGCAGTATTTT
J gene: TRBJ2-3
clone size: few
D gene: -
V gene: TRBV5-6

CDR3 protein: CASMGTYSYNEQFF
CDR3 DNA: TGTGCCAGCATGGGGACTTACTCCTACAATGAGCAGTTCTTC
J gene: TRBJ2-1
clone size: many
D gene: -
V gene: TRBV3-1

CDR3 protein: CASSRELNTEAFF
CDR3 DNA: TGTGCCAGCAGTCGAGAATTGAACACTGAAGCTTTCTTT
J gene: TRBJ1-1
clone size: many
D gene: -
V gene: TRBV6-6

CDR3 protein: CSARGYNTEAFF
CDR3 DNA: TGCAGTGCTAGAGGTTATAACACTGAAGCTTTCTTT
J gene: TRBJ1-1
clone size: -
D gene: -
V gene: TRBV20-1

CDR3 protein: CASRMTGGRTYNEQFF
CDR3 DNA: TGTGCCAGCAGAATGACAGGGGGGCGAACCTACAATGAGCAGTTCTTC
J gene: TRBJ2-1
clone size: many
D gene: TRBD1
V gene: TRBV12-3/TRBV12-4

CDR3 protein: CASRGRGRDNEQFF
CDR3 DNA: TGTGCCAGCAGGGGGAGAGGAAGGGACAATGAGCAGTTCTTC
J gene: TRBJ2-1
clone size: many
D gene: -
V gene: TRBV7-8

CDR3 protein: CSAPLAGQETQYF
CDR3 DNA: TGCAGTGCTCCTCTAGCGGGGCAAGAGACCCAGTACTTC
J gene: TRBJ2-5
clone size: few
D gene: TRBD2
V gene: TRBV20-1

CDR3 protein: CASSWDRGSNEQFF
CDR3 DNA: TGTGCCAGCAGCTGGGACAGGGGGAGCAATGAGCAGTTCTTC
J gene: TRBJ2-1
clone size: -
D gene: TRBD1
V gene: TRBV6-1

CDR3 protein: CASSLEAGLYEQYF
CDR3 DNA: TGTGCCAGCAGCTTAGAGGCAGGACTGTACGAGCAGTACTTC
J gene: TRBJ2-7
clone size: few
D gene: -
V gene: TRBV7-8

CDR3 protein: CASSLAQGHWGYTF
CDR3 DNA: TGTGCCAGCAGCTTGGCTCAGGGCCATTGGGGCTACACCTTC
J gene: TRBJ1-2
clone size: -
D gene: -
V gene: TRBV5-5

CDR3 protein: CASSQGNTKGETQYF
CDR3 DNA: TGTGCCAGCAGCCAAGGGAACACCAAAGGAGAGACCCAGTACTTC
J gene: TRBJ2-5
clone size: -
D gene: -
V gene: TRBV3-1

CDR3 protein: CASSPPGQGNEKLFF
CDR3 DNA: TGTGCCAGCTCACCGCCGGGACAGGGGAATGAAAAACTGTTTTTT
J gene: TRBJ1-4
clone size: many
D gene: TRBD1
V gene: TRBV18

CDR3 protein: CASSRGLAGGMNTGELFF
CDR3 DNA: TGTGCCAGCAGTAGGGGACTAGCGGGGGGCATGAACACCGGGGAGCTGTTTTTT
J gene: TRBJ2-2
clone size: -
D gene: TRBD2
V gene: TRBV2

CDR3 protein: CASKPIFLDGNTEAFF
CDR3 DNA: TGTGCCAGCAAACCAATTTTCTTGGACGGGAACACTGAAGCTTTCTTT
J gene: TRBJ1-1
clone size: few
D gene: -
V gene: TRBV6-1